The 7 T cell receptor beta chains below were found in one sample sequenced in a study of T cells in Graves' hyperthyroidism and ophthalmopathy. Amplification targeted TCR beta CDR3 regions from RNA transcripts. The study used the HTBI primer set for a first-round RT-PCR of the TCR CDR3. A single record per CDR3 protein comes from TCRdb applying MiXCR to the multiplex PCR reads. The data contain about 540,000 distinct CDR3 sequences, 46% of them seen just once; the ten biggest clones take up roughly 8.2%. The sequenced sample consisted of peripheral blood or thyroid tissue (not recorded which). The receptors come from a woman aged 18-29 years with Graves' hyperthyroidism.

Comments on this clonotype: This may arise from a read error, as a much more abundant clone is one base away. The rearrangement joins TRBV9 to TRBJ1-5; D gene uncertain. From germline, CDR1 is SGDLS and CDR2 YYNGEE. CDR3 length: 10 residues. The CDR3 DNA reads as TGTGCCAGCCCTAATCAGCTCCAGCATTTT. This translates into CASPNQLQHF.

This clonotype was recorded a few times. The rearrangement joins TRBV7-9 to TRBJ1-3, with TRBD1 as a possible D gene (5 bases). Trimming left V 2 bases short and J 4 bases short, with 15 bases between. The CDR3 extends over 16 amino acids. Germline CDR1 and CDR2: SEHNR and FQNEAQ (reference sequence). This CDR3 is CASSLTGTMGGNTIYF. CDR3 DNA sequence: TGTGCCAGCAGCTTAACCGGGACCATGGGGGGAAACACCATATATTTT.

The chain uses TRBV5-1 and TRBJ2-7; 8 bases fit TRBD2. Germline CDR1 is SGHRS and CDR2 is YFSETQ. The CDR3 runs to 16 residues. V shed 0 bases, J shed 2 bases, and the junction held 7 bases outside the gene matches. The CDR3 sequence is CASSLAGAGATYEQYF. CDR3 DNA: TGCGCCAGCAGCTTGGCCGGAGCGGGAGCAACCTACGAGCAGTACTTC.

Regarding this clonotype: A read error is possible here, since a much larger clone lies one base away. The chain recombines TRBV25-1 with TRBJ1-1, with D possibly matching TRBD1 (5 bases). V gave up 10 bases and J gave up 3 bases, with 15 bases separating them. The CDR3 has 13 residues. Germline V gives CDR1 MGHDK, CDR2 SYGVNS. CDR3 bases: TGTGCCACCAACAAGGGGATCCACACTGAAGCTTTCTTT. Translated: CATNKGIHTEAFF.

This clonotype has just a few counts. This chain connects TRBV19 to TRBJ1-5; D ambiguous. The CDR3 consists of 15 residues. Germline V gene lookup returns CDR1 LNHDA and CDR2 SQIVND (reference sequence). Deletions cut 6 bases from V and 2 bases from J, with 14 bases between. DNA for the CDR3: TGTGCCAGTAGGGCCGGGGAAATAGGCAATCAGCCCCAGCATTTT. Its translation is CASRAGEIGNQPQHF.

This clonotype appeared a few times. The rearrangement links TRBV7-9 to TRBJ1-1; D is unclear. V lost 6 bases and J lost 1, with 15 bases in between. This CDR3 has 15 residues. From germline, CDR1 is SEHNR and CDR2 FQNEAQ (reference sequence). CDR3 sequence: CASSYSGGGNTEAFF. Here the CDR3 DNA reads TGTGCCAGCAGTTACTCCGGCGGAGGGAACACTGAAGCTTTCTTT.

This clonotype was recorded many times. This sequence joins TRBV10-3 and TRBJ2-7; TRBD2 is a possible D gene (5 bases). The germline V and J ends were trimmed by 10 bases and 3 bases, with 13 bases remaining between them. Germline CDR1 reads ENHRY; CDR2 reads SYGVKD. CDR3 length: 12 residues. The CDR3 sequence is CATGKEGYEQYF. The DNA for the CDR3 is TGTGCCACCGGGAAGGAAGGCTACGAGCAGTACTTC.